This record concerns one TCR beta chain sequence. What it binds is unknown. Use of 60 Vbeta and 13 Jbeta primers characterized the PCR. Assay used: immunoSEQ multiplex PCR; TCRdb lists only in-frame clones, some missing. Its clone listing holds 50,000 or so clones. This entry comes from a study of cytomegalovirus exposure and HLA in healthy donors. Overall study findings and caveats: TCR association rates varied by HLA locus in a later analysis, with DRB1 highest and HLA-C lowest. Per a later analysis, HLA-associated TCR beta chains showed more clonal expansion than other, equally common TCR beta chains.

V gave up 2 bases and J gave up 0 bases; unmatched junction bases: 0. The CDR3 spans 14 residues. The germline V gene encodes CDR1 MDHEN and CDR2 SYDVKM. This clonotype originated in a woman in her thirties or forties in good health and CMV-seronegative. The V and J genes are TRBV28 and TRBJ2-7; 8 bases map to TRBD2. The sequencing sample was made of PBMCs. The DNA for the CDR3 is TGTGCCAGCAGTTTAACTAGCGGCTCCTACGAGCAGTACTTC. Protein sequence: CASSLTSGSYEQYF.